The 12 T cell receptor beta chains below all came from one sample that was sequenced in a study of shared clonotypes between healthy human individuals. The data were produced by immunoSEQ multiplex PCR, yet TCRdb's version contains in-frame clones alone and is incomplete. This table holds roughly 500,000 clones, about four fifths found once. The sequenced sample was PBMCs. The receptors originated from a woman between 40 and 55 years old in good health. Some clones in this sample may be carry-over from other donors' samples.

The V and J genes are TRBV19 and TRBJ1-1, with D unresolved. The V end lost 4 bases, the J end lost 5 bases, and 11 bases lay between the germline ends. Germline V gene sequence: CDR1 LNHDA, CDR2 SQIVND (reference sequence). This CDR3 has 13 residues. The CDR3 protein is CASSKRQETEAFF. The CDR3, as DNA: TGTGCCAGTAGTAAGAGACAAGAGACTGAAGCTTTCTTT.

The chain couples TRBV9 to TRBJ2-5; 8 bases fit TRBD2. V was clipped by 0 bases and J by 2 bases; unmatched bases: 6. CDR1 is SGDLS and CDR2 is YYNGEE in the germline V gene. The CDR3 consists of 16 residues. CDR3 amino acids: CASSVGSGRRQETQYF. DNA for the CDR3: TGTGCCAGCAGCGTAGGGAGCGGGAGACGTCAAGAGACCCAGTACTTC.

In this sample, this clone turned up a few times. The V and J genes are TRBV19 and TRBJ1-5; 12 bases fit TRBD1. The CDR3 has 18 residues. Germline lookup yields CDR1 LNHDA and CDR2 SQIVND (reference sequence). The junction had 10 bases not matched to a gene; V was cut back by 5 bases and J by 2 bases. The CDR3 sequence: CASSPHRGQGAGNQPQHF. DNA for the CDR3: TGTGCCAGTAGTCCTCACCGGGGACAGGGGGCAGGCAATCAGCCCCAGCATTTT.

As concerns this clone: A far larger clone is just one base off, so this is likely a read error. The chain is built from TRBV28 and TRBJ2-7; 10 bases map to TRBD1. This CDR3 is 14 amino acids long. Germline V gene sequence: CDR1 MDHEN, CDR2 SYDVKM. The CDR3 reads CTSSQDRGKGEQYF. CDR3 in DNA: TGTACCAGCAGTCAGGACAGGGGGAAGGGAGAGCAGTACTTC.

The chain carries TRBV19 and TRBJ2-7; 11 bases fit TRBD1. CDR3 length equals 16 residues. CDR1 LNHDA and CDR2 SQIVND come from the germline V gene (reference sequence). V dropped 7 bases and J dropped 5; count of bases not matched to a gene: 13. This CDR3 is CASTLSGTGGIHEQYF. The CDR3 DNA is TGTGCCAGTACCTTATCCGGGACAGGGGGTATCCACGAGCAGTACTTC.

The chain is built from TRBV5-1 and TRBJ2-7, with D perhaps matching TRBD1 (6 bases). Germline CDR1 is SGHRS and CDR2 is YFSETQ. The CDR3 contains 15 residues. V dropped 0 bases and J dropped 3 bases, with 13 bases sitting between them. Written as DNA, the CDR3 is TGCGCCAGCAGCTTGGTGGGGGCGACGGGCTACGAGCAGTACTTC. Its protein product is CASSLVGATGYEQYF.

The rearrangement links TRBV19 to TRBJ2-1; 7 nucleotides match TRBD1. CDR1 is LNHDA and CDR2 is SQIVND in the germline V gene (reference sequence). The CDR3 loop spans 13 amino acids. The J segment lost 8 bases and the V segment lost 4 bases, leaving 5 bases of the junction unmatched. DNA of the CDR3: TGTGCCAGTAGTAAAGACAGGGCATATGAGCAGTTCTTC. This translates into CASSKDRAYEQFF.

This clone was seen once. The chain couples TRBV28 to TRBJ1-1; a weak D match, TRBD1 (5 bases). V gave up 6 bases and J gave up 5 bases, with 10 bases separating them. There are 12 residues in the CDR3. CDR1 is MDHEN, CDR2 SYDVKM, per germline. The CDR3 is CASRGGVTEAFF. In nucleotides, the CDR3 is TGTGCCAGCAGGGGGGGGGTGACTGAAGCTTTCTTT.

The chain couples TRBV6-5 to TRBJ2-1; D is unresolved. CDR1 is MNHEY, CDR2 SVGAGI, per germline. Trimming cost V 0 bases and J 7 bases, with 7 bases left between them. The CDR3 contains 13 residues. CDR3 residues: CASSYSLGNEQFF. The CDR3 DNA is TGTGCCAGCAGTTACTCGCTGGGTAATGAGCAGTTCTTC.

The chain joins TRBV11-3 to TRBJ2-1; 9 bases align to TRBD2. CDR1 is SGHNT and CDR2 is YENEEA in the germline V gene. Trimming cost V 7 bases and J 6 bases; bases outside gene matches: 22. This CDR3 spans 19 amino acids. As DNA, the CDR3 is TGTGCCAGCACCTTTTTAGAGACTAGCGGTACACATACCACCAATGAGCAGTTCTTC. This sequence encodes CASTFLETSGTHTTNEQFF.

The chain links TRBV7-2 to TRBJ2-7, with 11 bases lining up with TRBD2. This CDR3 spans 16 amino acids. The germline V gene has CDR1 SGHTA and CDR2 FQGNSA. Unmatched junction bases numbered 6, after V lost 2 bases and J lost 3 bases. The CDR3 DNA reads as TGTGCCAGCAGCTTAATCGGAACTAGCGGGAGCTACGAGCAGTACTTC. This sequence encodes CASSLIGTSGSYEQYF.

The chain couples TRBV18 to TRBJ2-7; TRBD2 is a possible D gene (6 bases). The CDR3 consists of 13 residues. Trimming cost V 2 bases and J 7 bases, with 12 bases left between them. Germline lookup yields CDR1 KGHSH and CDR2 LQKENI. The DNA of the CDR3 is TGTGCCAGCTCACCAGGGGACTTGAGGGAGCAGTACTTC. Protein sequence: CASSPGDLREQYF.